These 19 T cell receptor beta chains were all obtained from the same sample, sequenced in a study of a mutant IDH1 vaccine in newly diagnosed glioma. The time point: week 5, during vaccination. Doses consisted of 300 ug of mutant IDH1 20-mer peptide each, paired with topical imiquimod. Assay used: immunoSEQ multiplex PCR; TCRdb lists only in-frame clones, some missing. This table holds 35,000 to 45,000 clones, 81% found once. The antigens these receptors bind are not known. The starting material was PBMCs, obtained from a glioma patient whose treatment included an IDH1 peptide vaccine. The source is a man aged 50 to 60 with glioma.

The rearrangement links TRBV5-1 to TRBJ2-3; 12 bases agree with TRBD2. The CDR3 runs to 15 residues. The V gene end was trimmed by 4 bases and the J gene end by 3 bases; junction bases not matched to a gene: 3. Looked up from germline, CDR1 is SGHRS and CDR2 is YFSETQ. CDR3 region: CASSLLAGGTDTQYF. The CDR3 DNA reads TGCGCCAGCAGCCTACTAGCGGGGGGAACAGATACGCAGTATTTT.

J is TRBJ2-7 and V is TRBV7-2; 10 bases align to TRBD1. Germline loops: CDR1 SGHTA, CDR2 FQGNSA. The CDR3 loop spans 16 amino acids. With V trimmed by 7 bases and J by 0 bases, 9 bases remained unmatched. The CDR3 DNA is TGTGCCAGCAACAGTTGGGGACAGGGGACCTCCTACGAGCAGTACTTC. It specifies CASNSWGQGTSYEQYF.

This rearrangement joins TRBV6-5 to TRBJ2-3; the D gene is possibly TRBD1 (6 bases). This CDR3 has 10 residues. Trimming took 8 bases from V and 6 from J, leaving 6 bases between them. Germline V gene lookup returns CDR1 MNHEY and CDR2 SVGAGI. The CDR3, as DNA: TGTGCCAGCCAGGGGGATACGCAGTATTTT. Translated: CASQGDTQYF.

The chain has TRBV28 and TRBJ1-4; possibly TRBD1 for D (5 bases). Germline V gene data show CDR1 as MDHEN and CDR2 as SYDVKM. Between the trimmed V and J ends, which lost 3 bases and 10 bases, there was a span of 18 bases. The CDR3 is 15 amino acids. CDR3 in DNA: TGTGCCAGCAGTTTCGGGGGGGGGACGGTTAGAAAACTGTTTTTT. Amino acids: CASSFGGGTVRKLFF.

The rearrangement links TRBV15 to TRBJ1-4; D remains ambiguous. This CDR3 region has 17 residues. The germline CDR1 and CDR2 sequences are LNHNV and YYDKDF (reference sequence). The V end lost 3 bases, the J end lost 10 bases, and 24 bases lay between the germline ends. In DNA, the CDR3 is TGTGCCACCAGCAGTGACGATAGTTTTGAGGGTCAAGGAAAACTGTTTTTT. It translates to CATSSDDSFEGQGKLFF.

J is TRBJ2-7 and V is TRBV7-6, with 9 bases matching TRBD2. This CDR3 has 15 residues. After removal of 6 bases from V and 2 bases from J, the junction contained 8 bases not matched to a gene. Germline V gives CDR1 SGHVS, CDR2 FNYEAQ. The CDR3 sequence: CASSFSGGMPYEQYF. The CDR3 DNA sequence: TGTGCCAGCAGTTTTAGCGGGGGAATGCCCTACGAGCAGTACTTC.

The genes are TRBV27 and TRBJ1-6; 9 positions agree with TRBD1. Per the germline V gene, CDR1 is MNHEY and CDR2 is SMNVEV (reference sequence). V trimming: 6 bases; J trimming: 7 bases; junction bases outside the gene matches: 4. This CDR3 region has 14 residues. The chain's CDR3 is CASSLDRGNSPLHF. The CDR3 DNA reads TGTGCCAGCAGCCTCGACAGGGGGAATTCACCCCTCCACTTT.

This chain links TRBV7-2 with TRBJ2-1; D remains ambiguous. Germline V lookup: CDR1 SGHTA, CDR2 FQGNSA. V lost 1 base to trimming and J lost 0 bases, with 7 bases between them. This CDR3 has 15 residues. The DNA for the CDR3 is TGTGCCAGCAGCTTAGAGGTATACTCCTACAATGAGCAGTTCTTC. Its translation is CASSLEVYSYNEQFF. Together with reference TRBV7-2 and TRBJ2-1, the CDR3 gives the full variable domain: GAGVSQSPSNKVTEKGKDVELRCDPISGHTALYWYRQSLGQGLEFLIYFQGNSAPDKSGLPSDRFSAERTGGSVSTLTIQRTQQEDSAVYLCASSLEVYSYNEQFFGPGTRLTVL.

This chain joins TRBV29-1 and TRBJ2-1, with D possibly called TRBD1 or TRBD2 (5 bases each). Trimming cost V 3 bases and J 5 bases, with 23 bases left between them. The germline CDR1 and CDR2 sequences are SQVTM and ANQGSEA. This CDR3 contains 17 residues. The CDR3 protein is CSVEPGPGTLINNEQFF. The CDR3, as DNA: TGCAGCGTTGAGCCGGGTCCAGGGACCCTAATTAACAATGAGCAGTTCTTC.

In regard to this clone: An end of the junction differs from the germline gene, which may be a read error. This sequence joins TRBV19 and TRBJ1-5; tentative D call: TRBD1 (6 bases). Germline loops: CDR1 LNHDA, CDR2 SQIVND (reference sequence). The CDR3 covers 14 residues. DNA of the CDR3: TGTGCCAGTAGTATAGAACAGGGCAAGCAGCCCCAGCATTTT. It yields the protein CASSIEQGKQPQHF.

This chain joins TRBV28 and TRBJ2-7; 8 bases match TRBD2. J gave up 7 bases and V 5 bases, and 10 bases lay outside the gene matches. The CDR3 runs to 14 residues. The germline CDR1 and CDR2 sequences are MDHEN and SYDVKM. Here the CDR3 DNA reads TGTGCCAGCAGTCGGGGACTAGTGAGTGGTGAGCAGTACTTC. This gives the protein CASSRGLVSGEQYF.

This clone has only a few counts. V is TRBV15 and J is TRBJ1-5, with D possibly matching TRBD1 (5 bases). The CDR3 loop spans 15 amino acids. Between the trimmed V and J ends, which lost 4 bases and 5 bases, there was a span of 15 bases. Germline V CDR1 and CDR2: LNHNV, YYDKDF (reference sequence). CDR3 sequence reads: CATSKDSRGDQPQHF. As DNA, the CDR3 is TGTGCCACCAGCAAGGATTCGAGGGGCGATCAGCCCCAGCATTTT.

This chain uses TRBV19 with TRBJ2-1; 9 nucleotides match TRBD2. Trimming removed 7 bases from V and 5 bases from J; junction bases left unmatched: 6. Germline CDR1 LNHDA, CDR2 SQIVND (reference sequence). The length of the CDR3 is 14 residues. In DNA, the CDR3 is TGTGCCAGTACCCTAGCGGGACCGCACAATGAGCAGTTCTTC. Its translation: CASTLAGPHNEQFF.

The J gene is TRBJ2-2, the V gene TRBV19; D is uncertain. Looked up from germline, CDR1 is LNHDA and CDR2 is SQIVND (reference sequence). V was pared by 4 bases and J by 5 bases, with 5 bases between. This CDR3 has 12 amino acids. CDR3 region: CASSTGTGELFF. CDR3 DNA: TGTGCCAGTAGTACAGGTACCGGGGAGCTGTTTTTT.

The chain couples TRBV7-9 to TRBJ2-7, with unresolved D. Germline V gene data show CDR1 as SEHNR and CDR2 as FQNEAQ (reference sequence). Trimming took off 5 bases at V and 0 bases at J, with 11 bases between the two ends. There are 14 residues in the CDR3. CDR3 amino acids: CASSLTTVSYEQYF. The DNA for the CDR3 is TGTGCCAGCAGCCTAACCACAGTCTCCTACGAGCAGTACTTC.

V and J are TRBV5-1 and TRBJ1-4; perhaps TRBD1 as D (5 bases). CDR1 SGHRS and CDR2 YFSETQ come from the germline V gene. The CDR3 is made up of 15 amino acids. The V gene lost 0 bases and the J gene lost 8 bases, with 14 bases spanning the gap. In DNA, the CDR3 is TGCGCCAGCAGCTTGGGGGGCAGGGTGGAGGAAAAACTGTTTTTT. Amino acid sequence: CASSLGGRVEEKLFF.

The chain uses TRBV5-6 and TRBJ2-7; no clear D. Germline CDR1 reads SGHDT; CDR2 reads YYEEEE. The V and J ends lost 1 base and 2 bases respectively, with 10 bases between them. This CDR3 is 14 amino acids long. The CDR3 is CASSLSNLAYEQYF. The CDR3 region has the DNA TGTGCCAGCAGCTTGTCGAACCTAGCCTACGAGCAGTACTTC.

The chain couples TRBV5-6 to TRBJ1-1, with D tentatively TRBD1 (6 bases). This CDR3 is 15 amino acids long. V shed 4 bases and J shed 6 bases, with 19 bases lying between them. CDR1 is SGHDT and CDR2 is YYEEEE in the germline V gene. This CDR3 is CASSPPGAILAEAFF. For the CDR3, the DNA is TGTGCCAGCAGCCCCCCGGGGGCCATACTTGCTGAAGCTTTCTTT. The full variable domain, rest sourced from reference TRBV5-6 and TRBJ1-1, is DAGVTQSPTHLIKTRGQQVTLRCSPKSGHDTVSWYQQALGQGPQFIFQYYEEEERQRGNFPDRFSGHQFPNYSSELNVNALLLGDSALYLCASSPPGAILAEAFFGQGTRLTVV.

The chain couples TRBV12-5 to TRBJ1-5; 8 nucleotides agree with TRBD1. The CDR3 runs to 19 residues. The junction had 17 bases not matched to a gene; V was cut back by 6 bases and J by 1 base. CDR1 is LGHNT and CDR2 is FRNRAP in the germline V gene. The CDR3 region is CASGLHRDRQKNSNQPQHF. CDR3 nucleotide sequence: TGTGCTAGTGGGCTGCACCGGGACAGGCAGAAAAACAGCAATCAGCCCCAGCATTTT.